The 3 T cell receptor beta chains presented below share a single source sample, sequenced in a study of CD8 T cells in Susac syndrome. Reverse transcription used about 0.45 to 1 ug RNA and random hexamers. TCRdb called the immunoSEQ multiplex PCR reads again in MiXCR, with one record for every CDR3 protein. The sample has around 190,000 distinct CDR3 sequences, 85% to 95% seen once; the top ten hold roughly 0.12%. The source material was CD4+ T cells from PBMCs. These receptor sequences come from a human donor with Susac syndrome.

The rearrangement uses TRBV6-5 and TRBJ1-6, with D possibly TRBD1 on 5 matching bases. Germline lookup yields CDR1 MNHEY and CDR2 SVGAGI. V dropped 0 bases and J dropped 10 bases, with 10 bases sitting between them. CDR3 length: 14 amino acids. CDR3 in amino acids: CASSYSGTYSPLHF. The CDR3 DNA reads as TGTGCCAGCAGTTACTCCGGGACTTACTCACCCCTCCACTTT.

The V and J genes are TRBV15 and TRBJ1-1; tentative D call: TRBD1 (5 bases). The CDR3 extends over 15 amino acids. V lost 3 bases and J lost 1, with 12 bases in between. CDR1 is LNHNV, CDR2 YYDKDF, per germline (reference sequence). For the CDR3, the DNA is TGTGCCACCAGCAGTTCAGGGTACGGGAACACTGAAGCTTTCTTT. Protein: CATSSSGYGNTEAFF.

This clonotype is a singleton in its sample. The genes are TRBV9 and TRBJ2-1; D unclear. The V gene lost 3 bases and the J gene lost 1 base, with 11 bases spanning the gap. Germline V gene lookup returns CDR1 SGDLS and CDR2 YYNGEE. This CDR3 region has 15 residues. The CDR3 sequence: CASSARHPSYNEQFF. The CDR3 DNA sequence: TGTGCCAGCAGCGCCCGACACCCTTCCTACAATGAGCAGTTCTTC. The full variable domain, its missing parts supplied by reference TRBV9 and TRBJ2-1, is DSGVTQTPKHLITATGQRVTLRCSPRSGDLSVYWYQQSLDQGLQFLIQYYNGEERAKGNILERFSAQQFPDLHSELNLSSLELGDSALYFCASSARHPSYNEQFFGPGTRLTVL.